This entry is about one T cell receptor (beta chain). The antigen is undetermined. The data originate from a study of T cell repertoires in cytomegalovirus infection. About the study: Recently identified HLA-C-restricted CMV epitopes and well-studied HLA-B-restricted CMV epitopes were used by the study. Through public TCR beta signatures, both CMV infection and matching HLA type were indicated. Study-wide results and caveats: Cumulative public TCR beta family frequency identified CMV carriers with the relevant HLA.

TCRdb called the reads again in MiXCR, with one record for every CDR3 protein. The data contain 650,000 to 900,000 distinct CDR3 sequences, approximately 32% of them singletons. Trimming took 3 bases from V and 7 from J; bases not matched to a gene: 12. The CDR3 runs 17 residues. From germline, CDR1 is MNHEY and CDR2 SVGAGI. The TCR was taken from a human donor in good health (CMV status not recorded). Some clones in this sample may be carry-over from other donors' samples. The specimen comprised cultured CD8+ T cells from PBMCs, sampled from culture after CMV antigen stimulation. The V and J genes are TRBV6-5 and TRBJ2-1; TRBD1 agrees at 10 bases. For the CDR3, the DNA is TGTGCCAGCAGTTATTCCCCCGGGACAGGGGTTGAGAATGAGCAGTTCTTC. Its protein product is CASSYSPGTGVENEQFF.